This record concerns one TCR beta chain sequence. Its antigen is currently not known. Per-nucleotide qualities are absent, and no much larger clonotype sits a single base away. This sample is drawn from a study of OX40 agonist ivuxolimab in advanced cancers. Regarding the study in general: Ivuxolimab was a fully human IgG2 agonistic monoclonal antibody targeting the costimulatory receptor OX40 (CD134). Of the roughly 52 dose-escalation patients, hepatocellular carcinoma was present in approximately 20, melanoma in roughly 15, renal cell carcinoma in 9 and head and neck cancer in 9. In the dose-escalation cohort, around four fifths of patients were male, and the mean age was around 60 years with a range of roughly 20 to 79. The paper reports the monotherapy dose-escalation portion (N of about 50 patients) of the phase I ivuxolimab trial. Intravenous ivuxolimab was administered to patients every 2 weeks at six dose levels: 0.01, 0.1, 0.3, 1.5, 3 and 10 mg/kg. Partial responses were achieved by three dose-escalation patients, of whom one had hepatocellular carcinoma and two had cutaneous melanoma. The purpose of peripheral TCRbeta sequencing was to test whether ivuxolimab changed TCR sequence diversity and led to clonal T-cell expansion. Prior anti-PD-1, anti-PD-L1 or anti-CTLA-4 therapy was permitted, and checkpoint inhibitors had been received by about 36% of dose-escalation patients. The full study reports these points: After ivuxolimab, more expanded clones were found on average in CD8+ T cells than in CD4+ T cells. At doses of 0.1 to 3.0 mg/kg, clonal expansion of both CD4+ and CD8+ T cells in blood was seen between baseline and week 6. Low levels of normalized T-cell clonal expansion were also shown by some nonresponding patients. The antigen specificity of the peripheral T cells that underwent clonal expansion was not determined. Partial responders in the 0.1-3.0 mg/kg groups had among the lowest normalized peripheral clonal expansion, especially among CD8+ T cells.

The trial excluded patients who had a history of autoimmune disease or who were on systemic immunosuppression. In every dose cohort, peripheral blood was drawn for TCR sequencing at baseline, cycle 4 day 1, and cycle 7 day 1. The samples were taken from a phase I, first-in-human, multicenter, open-label dose-escalation trial of ivuxolimab. Adults with locally advanced or metastatic head and neck squamous cell, hepatocellular, melanoma or renal cell carcinoma were enrolled in the trial. Before TCR sequencing, CD4+ T cells and CD8+ T cells were sorted from peripheral blood as separate populations. Genomic DNA was isolated from the sorted cells so that the TCRbeta CDR3 region could be sequenced. TCRbeta CDR3 regions were sequenced using the immunoSEQ Assay. What TCRdb holds here is the immuneACCESS table cut down to in-frame rearrangements. Part of the clones is not present; checked against another copy, under half of the missing clones reflect an unresolved V gene, and the others are unexplained. For this sample the table gives just over 20,000 clones, of which about 87% were detected only once. Under 20% of the sample lies in the top ten.

Looking up the germline V gene yields CDR1 MGHRA and CDR2 YSYEKL. From the cysteine through the phenylalanine, the CDR3 covers 14 amino acids. Kept here is only the CDR3 DNA, which spans 42 bases and is read in frame from base 1. V drops 2 bases and J drops 7 bases, leaving 12 bases in between. The sequence came from an adult with an advanced solid tumor such as melanoma, head and neck, liver or kidney cancer. The V gene is TRBV4-1 and the J gene is TRBJ2-1; the D segment could be TRBD1, given 5 matching bases. Material: CD4+ or CD8+ T cells sorted from blood, obtained in a trial of the OX40 agonist ivuxolimab. The CDR3 in this case is CASSQTTGSNEQFF. DNA sequence: TGCGCCAGCAGCCAAACAACAGGATCAAATGAGCAGTTCTTC.